These T cell receptor beta chains were read from a single sample in a study of cytomegalovirus exposure and HLA in healthy donors. Repertoires were generated with immunoSEQ multiplex PCR, while TCRdb's copy carries only in-frame clones and drops some. The profile covers about 110,000 clones, with under 85% appearing a single time and roughly 6% taken by the ten largest. The specimen sequenced was PBMCs. These receptors came from a man younger than 40 in good health and CMV-seropositive. Each CDR3 is given with its conserved first and last residue. D genes are given only for firm matches. Some rows have no size entry. The others give once, few or many, or a class for an expanded clone.

j_call d_call clone_size v_call cdr3_nt cdr3_aa
TRBJ1-4 NA NA TRBV30 TGTGCCTGGAGCGCCGGGATTCGAGGGGAAAAACTGTTTTTT CAWSAGIRGEKLFF
TRBJ2-2 NA NA TRBV7-9 TGTGCCAGCAGCCCACCGGGACTTAAAACCGGGGAGCTGTTTTTT CASSPPGLKTGELFF
TRBJ1-1 TRBD1 NA TRBV6-5 TGTGCCAGCAGTTACGGGACAGGGGGGAACACTGAAGCTTTCTTT CASSYGTGGNTEAFF
TRBJ2-7 TRBD1 NA TRBV23-1 TGCGCCAGCAGTCAACTGCCCAATCCGGGACAGGGGTGGGACGAGCAGTACTTC CASSQLPNPGQGWDEQYF
TRBJ1-1 NA NA TRBV6-5 TGTGCCAGCAGTTACACGGGGGTTGAAGCTTTCTTT CASSYTGVEAFF
TRBJ1-2 TRBD1 NA TRBV6-1 TGTGCCAGCACCTGGGACAGGGCAGGCTATGGCTACACCTTC CASTWDRAGYGYTF
TRBJ1-4 TRBD1 NA TRBV7-9 TGTGCCAGCAGTTCAGGGGGTAGGGAAAAACTGTTTTTT CASSSGGREKLFF
TRBJ1-1 TRBD1 NA TRBV4-2 TGTGCCAGCAGCCAAGCGGCGCCAGGGGGGATGAACACTGAAGCTTTCTTT CASSQAAPGGMNTEAFF
TRBJ2-3 NA NA TRBV7-6 TGTGCCAGCAGCCCCTACCGACAGGGAGGTACGCAGTATTTT CASSPYRQGGTQYF
TRBJ2-3 TRBD1 NA TRBV7-7 TGTGCCAGCAGCTCCCGGACAGGGGCAGATACGCAGTATTTT CASSSRTGADTQYF
TRBJ1-6 NA NA TRBV7-3 TGTGCCAGCAGCTCAGGGTGGGGTTCACCCCTCCACTTT CASSSGWGSPLHF
TRBJ1-1 TRBD1 once TRBV2 TGTGCCAGCAGTAAAGACAGGGGGACTGAAGCTTTCTTT CASSKDRGTEAFF
TRBJ2-3 TRBD1 NA TRBV4-2 TGTGCCAGCAGCCACCGTCCAGCCGGGACAGGGGCATGGGTCCTAAGCACAGATACGCAGTATTTT CASSHRPAGTGAWVLSTDTQYF
TRBJ2-5 NA NA TRBV9 TGTGCCAGCAGCGGAGGGAACGTAGGAGAGACCCAGTACTTC CASSGGNVGETQYF
TRBJ2-5 NA NA TRBV15 TGTGCCACCAGCAGACTCGACAGGCGGTTGGGAGAGACCCAGTACTTC CATSRLDRRLGETQYF
TRBJ2-7 NA NA TRBV5-6 TGTGCCAGCAGCTTGGAATGGCCAGGCAACTCCTACGAGCAGTACTTC CASSLEWPGNSYEQYF
TRBJ2-7 TRBD1 NA TRBV6-1 TGTGCCAGCAGTGGGGGACAGGGGTTTTCCTACGAGCAGTACTTC CASSGGQGFSYEQYF
TRBJ2-1 NA few TRBV25-1 TGTGCCAGCACCCCTTCTTACGGTAGTGAGCAGTTCTTC CASTPSYGSEQFF
TRBJ2-5 NA once TRBV2 TGTGCCAGCAGCGGCGGGTTACGAGAGACCCAGTACTTC CASSGGLRETQYF
TRBJ1-2 TRBD1 NA TRBV19 TGTGCCAGTAGCATCGGGACAGACGAATATGGCTACACCTTC CASSIGTDEYGYTF
TRBJ1-3 NA NA TRBV13 TGTGCCAGCAGCTTAGGGGCGTTTTCAGGAAAGGGAAACACCATATATTTT CASSLGAFSGKGNTIYF
TRBJ1-5 NA few TRBV4-3 TGCGCCAGCAGCCAAGATTTGGACAGAGGACAGCCCCAGCATTTT CASSQDLDRGQPQHF
TRBJ1-2 NA NA TRBV30 TGTGCCTGGTCCGGGACACTCTATGGCTACACCTTC CAWSGTLYGYTF
TRBJ1-5 TRBD1 NA TRBV27 TGTGCCAGCAGTGCCTCACAGGGGAATCAGCCCCAGCATTTT CASSASQGNQPQHF
TRBJ2-5 NA NA TRBV30 TGTGCCTGGAGTTACAGAGAGACCCAGTACTTC CAWSYRETQYF
TRBJ2-6 NA NA TRBV4-1 TGCGCCAGCAGCCAAGATTCTAGGGGTGGGAGGACACGGATGCCTGGGGCCAACGTCCTGACTTTC CASSQDSRGGRTRMPGANVLTF
TRBJ2-3 TRBD2 few TRBV10-1 TGCGCCAGCAGCGACGGACTAGTAGGTGATACGCAGTATTTT CASSDGLVGDTQYF
TRBJ1-1 TRBD1 NA TRBV7-9 TGTTCCAGCAGCTCGCCAGGGACAGCTGAAGCTTTCTTT CSSSSPGTAEAFF
TRBJ1-1 NA few TRBV6-6 TGTGCCAGCAGACCAAACAGGGCTGTAGCTTTCTTT CASRPNRAVAFF
TRBJ1-5 NA once TRBV19 TGTGCCAGTAGTTTGAGCCCAGGGGCCCGGACTCAGCCCCAGCATTTT CASSLSPGARTQPQHF
TRBJ2-5 NA NA TRBV30 TGTGCCTGGAGTCGTGGCCAGGGCACCCAAGAGACCCAGTACTTC CAWSRGQGTQETQYF
TRBJ1-4 NA NA TRBV7-2 TGTGCCAGCAGCTTGGTGGGCGGGGAGGGGGAAAAACTGTTTTTT CASSLVGGEGEKLFF
TRBJ1-1 TRBD1 NA TRBV4-1 TGCGCCAGCAGCCTAACAGGACAGGGGCGGACTGAAGCTTTCTTT CASSLTGQGRTEAFF
TRBJ2-7 TRBD1 NA TRBV5-4 TGTGCCAGCAGACAAGGGACAGACTACGAGCAGTACTTC CASRQGTDYEQYF
TRBJ2-2 NA NA TRBV5-6 TGTGCCAGCAGCTTTGGCCCGGGAACGGCGAACACCGGGGAGCTGTTTTTT CASSFGPGTANTGELFF